The rows below give T cell receptor beta chains drawn from one sample of a study of blood T cell repertoires in COVID-19. TCRdb's table, derived via immunoSEQ multiplex PCR, lists solely in-frame clones and lacks some. The table lists about 200,000 clones, roughly four fifths of them singletons. What was sequenced was peripheral blood. The receptors were sampled from a woman aged 40 to 50 with acute or convalescent COVID-19. The CDR3 runs from the conserved cysteine through the conserved F or W. A D gene is named only where the DNA matches it firmly. Only some rows state a clone size, as once, few, many or a class for expanded clones.

clone size: -; V gene: TRBV5-6; J gene: TRBJ2-1; D gene: TRBD1; CDR3 DNA: TGTGCCAGCAGTCCTTCCGGGACAGGGGCCTACAATGAGCAGTTCTTC; CDR3 protein: CASSPSGTGAYNEQFF
clone size: -; V gene: TRBV5-4; J gene: TRBJ2-1; D gene: -; CDR3 DNA: TGTGCCAGCAGCTTGGTAGACTTAGACAATGAGCAGTTCTTC; CDR3 protein: CASSLVDLDNEQFF
clone size: -; V gene: TRBV11-2; J gene: TRBJ2-4; D gene: -; CDR3 DNA: TGTGCCAGCAGCTTCCCGAACGAGGGCATAGCCAAAAACATTCAGTACTTC; CDR3 protein: CASSFPNEGIAKNIQYF
clone size: once; V gene: TRBV10-3; J gene: TRBJ2-3; D gene: TRBD2; CDR3 DNA: TGTGCCATCATAGGCGGAGCGGGGGGGCCTCAGTATTTT; CDR3 protein: CAIIGGAGGPQYF
clone size: -; V gene: TRBV5-1; J gene: TRBJ2-2; D gene: -; CDR3 DNA: TGCGCCAGCAGCTCCCCCCCTAGCGATGTAGGCGGGGAGCTGTTTTTT; CDR3 protein: CASSSPPSDVGGELFF
clone size: -; V gene: TRBV18; J gene: TRBJ2-7; D gene: -; CDR3 DNA: TGTGCCAGCTCACCTCCGCTGCAGGGGGGACTCTACGAGCAGTACTTC; CDR3 protein: CASSPPLQGGLYEQYF
clone size: -; V gene: TRBV24-1; J gene: TRBJ2-2; D gene: -; CDR3 DNA: TGTGCCACCAGTTCAGAGCGGAACACCGGGGAGCTGTTTTTT; CDR3 protein: CATSSERNTGELFF
clone size: -; V gene: TRBV7-9; J gene: TRBJ1-2; D gene: -; CDR3 DNA: TGTGCCAGCAGTCAAAGGGGTACCACAACTAAAAACTATGGCTACACCTTC; CDR3 protein: CASSQRGTTTKNYGYTF
clone size: -; V gene: TRBV6-4; J gene: TRBJ1-4; D gene: TRBD1; CDR3 DNA: TGTGCCAGCAGTCGGACAGGGGACGGGAATGAAAAACTGTTTTTT; CDR3 protein: CASSRTGDGNEKLFF
clone size: -; V gene: TRBV6-5; J gene: TRBJ2-1; D gene: TRBD2; CDR3 DNA: TGTGCCACCACTAGCGGCCTTTCCTACAATGAGCAGTTCTTC; CDR3 protein: CATTSGLSYNEQFF
clone size: -; V gene: TRBV5-1; J gene: TRBJ2-3; D gene: TRBD1; CDR3 DNA: TGCGCCAGCAGCTCAAACAGGGGACCAGATACGCAGTATTTT; CDR3 protein: CASSSNRGPDTQYF
clone size: -; V gene: TRBV7-2; J gene: TRBJ2-5; D gene: -; CDR3 DNA: TGTGCCAGCAGCTTTTGGGGGGGCGGTCAGTACTTC; CDR3 protein: CASSFWGGGQYF
clone size: -; V gene: TRBV5-1; J gene: TRBJ2-7; D gene: TRBD2; CDR3 DNA: TGCGCCAGCAGCTTGGACGGAACTAGCGACGAGCAGTACTTC; CDR3 protein: CASSLDGTSDEQYF
clone size: -; V gene: TRBV10-3; J gene: TRBJ2-7; D gene: TRBD1; CDR3 DNA: TGTGCCACGGGGACAGACCTTTACGAGCAGTACTTC; CDR3 protein: CATGTDLYEQYF
clone size: few; V gene: TRBV27; J gene: TRBJ2-2; D gene: TRBD1; CDR3 DNA: TGTGCCAGCAGTTTGGGACAGCGAAACACCGGGGAGCTGTTTTTT; CDR3 protein: CASSLGQRNTGELFF
clone size: -; V gene: TRBV30; J gene: TRBJ1-5; D gene: TRBD1; CDR3 DNA: TGTGCCTGGAGTGTACAAGGGGGGACAGGGAAACATTTT; CDR3 protein: CAWSVQGGTGKHF
clone size: -; V gene: TRBV6-1; J gene: TRBJ1-6; D gene: -; CDR3 DNA: TGTGCCAGCAGTGAGAGATGGCCCCTCCACTTT; CDR3 protein: CASSERWPLHF
clone size: -; V gene: TRBV12-3/TRBV12-4; J gene: TRBJ2-1; D gene: -; CDR3 DNA: TGTGCCAGCAGTTTTCTTGGGCTGCAGTTCTTC; CDR3 protein: CASSFLGLQFF